This TCR beta chain was sequenced during a study of multiple sclerosis patients with progressive multifocal leukoencephalopathy. Only in-frame clones appear in the TCRdb table, and some are missing; sequencing was by immunoSEQ multiplex PCR. The table shows over 20,000 clones, with approximately 90% occurring only once. Time point meaning: approximately 11 months of natalizumab therapy. The receptor was derived from a man under 40 with multiple sclerosis. The specimen comprised PBMCs, sampled from a patient treated with natalizumab.

The CDR3 is CASSGGRDRYNEQFF. CDR3 nucleotide sequence: TGCGCCAGCAGCGGAGGCCGGGACCGCTACAATGAGCAGTTCTTC. This chain uses TRBV5-1 with TRBJ2-1, with D perhaps assigned TRBD1 or TRBD2 (5 bases each). The CDR3 extends over 15 amino acids. The V gene lost 4 bases and the J gene lost 3 bases, with 14 bases spanning the gap. Per the germline V gene, CDR1 is SGHRS and CDR2 is YFSETQ.